Listed below are T cell receptor beta chains from one sample, sequenced in a study of T cell repertoires in cytomegalovirus infection. Using its own MiXCR run on the reads, TCRdb lists one record per CDR3 protein. The repertoire holds 450,000 to 600,000 distinct CDR3 sequences, with around 11% as singletons. The specimen was PBMCs. The source is a human donor in good health (CMV status not recorded). Some clones in this sample may be carry-over from other donors' samples. CDR3s include the opening cysteine and the closing phenylalanine or tryptophan. The D gene is left open where the match is weak. A clone size is listed for some rows: how often the clone was seen (once, few, many), or a class if it is expanded.

j_call	clone_size	cdr3_length	v_call	d_call	cdr3_aa	cdr3_nt
TRBJ1-1	many	16	TRBV12-3/TRBV12-4	TRBD1	CASRVIAGTGSTEAFF	TGTGCCAGCAGGGTAATTGCCGGGACAGGGTCTACTGAAGCTTTCTTT
TRBJ2-7	many	15	TRBV20-1	.	CSASEWTESSYEQYF	TGCAGTGCTAGCGAATGGACCGAAAGCTCCTACGAGCAGTACTTC
TRBJ1-2	many	14	TRBV6-1	.	CASSEIQLNYGYTF	TGTGCCAGCAGTGAAATCCAGCTTAACTATGGCTACACCTTC
TRBJ1-2	many	14	TRBV19	.	CASSTRDGWDGYTF	TGTGCCAGTAGTACCCGGGACGGTTGGGATGGCTACACCTTC
TRBJ1-2	many	16	TRBV4-1	.	CASSQDSMALSYGYTF	TGCGCCAGCAGCCAAGATTCGATGGCCCTCTCCTATGGCTACACCTTC
TRBJ2-1	many	12	TRBV12-3/TRBV12-4	.	CASSLASREQFF	TGTGCCAGCAGTTTAGCTAGCAGGGAGCAGTTCTTC
TRBJ2-5	.	15	TRBV29-1	.	CSVEDRVQGPETQYF	TGCAGCGTTGAAGATCGTGTCCAGGGGCCGGAGACCCAGTACTTC
TRBJ2-7	few	16	TRBV15	.	CATSRDKGSSSYEQYF	TGTGCCACCAGCAGAGATAAGGGGTCCAGCTCCTACGAGCAGTACTTC
TRBJ1-2	few	15	TRBV18	.	CASSPSSGTRDGYTF	TGTGCCAGCTCACCATCTTCGGGGACCCGGGATGGCTACACCTTC
TRBJ2-5	many	13	TRBV10-2	.	CASNRGGEETQYF	TGCGCCAGCAATCGGGGCGGGGAGGAGACCCAGTACTTC
TRBJ1-1	.	10	TRBV6-1	.	CASIGAEAFF	TGTGCCAGTATAGGGGCTGAAGCTTTCTTT
TRBJ2-2	many	14	TRBV7-2	.	CASSFDIESGELFF	TGTGCCAGCAGCTTCGATATCGAGTCCGGGGAGCTGTTTTTT
TRBJ1-1	.	14	TRBV12-3/TRBV12-4	.	CASRGPDRYTEAFF	TGTGCCAGCAGGGGCCCGGACCGTTATACTGAAGCTTTCTTT
TRBJ1-2	many	15	TRBV11-2	TRBD1	CASSLFQGDNYGYTF	TGTGCCAGCAGCTTATTTCAGGGGGATAACTATGGCTACACCTTC
TRBJ1-2	many	15	TRBV25-1	.	CASSESTQGGYGYTF	TGTGCCAGCAGTGAATCAACTCAGGGTGGCTATGGCTACACCTTC
TRBJ2-1	many	21	TRBV3-1	TRBD2	CASSQEWGGLAGGSSYNEQFF	TGTGCCAGCAGCCAAGAATGGGGGGGGCTAGCGGGAGGGAGCTCCTACAATGAGCAGTTCTTC
TRBJ2-7	few	15	TRBV20-1	.	CSAPTAAAPDYEQYF	TGCAGTGCTCCCACCGCAGCGGCCCCGGACTACGAGCAGTACTTC
TRBJ2-5	many	13	TRBV28	.	CASLTPGSETQYF	TGTGCCAGCCTCACCCCAGGGTCTGAGACCCAGTACTTC
TRBJ2-1	.	16	TRBV5-6	TRBD2	CASSQGLAGVGNEQFF	TGTGCCAGCAGCCAGGGACTAGCGGGGGTGGGGAATGAGCAGTTCTTC
TRBJ2-1	.	15	TRBV6-5	.	CASSPEYSDYNEQFF	TGTGCCAGCAGCCCCGAGTACAGCGACTACAATGAGCAGTTCTTC